The present TCR beta chain was sequenced within a study of blood T cell repertoires in COVID-19. In the study overall: Samples representing acute and convalescent COVID-19 were sourced from the United States, Italy and Spain.

Generated by immunoSEQ multiplex PCR, the TCRdb table keeps only in-frame clones and is missing some. The sample yields about 220,000 clones, roughly 80% seen once. In germline, CDR1 is SGHTA, CDR2 FQGNSA. The ends were cut back, 3 bases at V and 0 bases at J, with 3 bases in the middle. CDR3 length: 14 amino acids. The sequenced material came from peripheral blood. The chain couples TRBV7-2 to TRBJ2-6; no definite D call. The sequence was obtained from a woman in her seventies with acute or convalescent COVID-19. The CDR3 spells CASSFSSGANVLTF. The DNA of the CDR3 is TGTGCCAGCAGCTTCAGCTCTGGGGCCAACGTCCTGACTTTC. The full variable domain, rest sourced from reference TRBV7-2 and TRBJ2-6, is GAGVSQSPSNKVTEKGKDVELRCDPISGHTALYWYRQSLGQGLEFLIYFQGNSAPDKSGLPSDRFSAERTGGSVSTLTIQRTQQEDSAVYLCASSFSSGANVLTFGAGSRLTVL.